Following are 17 T cell receptor beta chains from one sample sequenced in a study of a mutant IDH1 vaccine in newly diagnosed glioma. These receptors' targets are unknown. Generated by immunoSEQ multiplex PCR, the TCRdb table keeps only in-frame clones and is missing some. This repertoire shows roughly 54,000 clones, roughly 80% found once; its top ten account for around 4.1%. Documented time point: week 35, safety follow-up. Doses comprised 300 ug of mutant IDH1 20-mer peptide each, plus topical imiquimod. The specimen was PBMCs, collected from a glioma patient whose treatment included an IDH1 peptide vaccine. These receptors came from a woman between 18 and 30 years old with glioma.

CDR3 region: CSVDPGNYGYTF. The CDR3 DNA follows: TGCAGCGTTGATCCGGGGAACTATGGCTACACCTTC. The chain uses TRBV29-1 and TRBJ1-2; D is uncertain. Germline V gene data show CDR1 as SQVTM and CDR2 as ANQGSEA. V gave up 3 bases and J gave up 2 bases, with 7 bases separating them. CDR3 size: 12 residues.

The chain employs TRBV11-3 and TRBJ2-7; D uncertain. With 4 bases removed from V and 0 bases from J, the gap between germline ends came to 10 bases. The germline gives CDR1 SGHNT, CDR2 YENEEA. The CDR3 sequence is 14 residues long. In DNA form, the CDR3 reads TGTGCCAGCAGCTCCCCATCACTCTCCTACGAGCAGTACTTC. This translates into CASSSPSLSYEQYF.

The J gene is TRBJ1-6, the V gene TRBV7-9, with D tentatively TRBD1 (6 bases). CDR3 length equals 13 residues. CDR1 and CDR2 from the germline V gene are SEHNR and FQNEAQ (reference sequence). Between the trimmed V and J ends, which lost 5 bases and 12 bases, there was a span of 14 bases. In nucleotides, the CDR3 is TGTGCCAGCAGCGCCCTGACAGGTGAACCCCTCCACTTT. Translated, it gives CASSALTGEPLHF.

This rearrangement joins TRBV21-1 to TRBJ1-1; the DNA was not compared with TRBD1, the D call given in the table. TRBV21-1 is tagged as a pseudogene. The CDR3 is 18 amino acids. This chain's CDR3 is CASSPTAGTGLMNTEAFF. In DNA form, the CDR3 reads TGTGCCAGCAGCCCGACTGCGGGGACAGGGCTAATGAACACTGAAGCTTTCTTT.

The V gene is TRBV2, the J gene TRBJ2-5; D perhaps matches TRBD1 (5 bases). The V end was cut by 10 bases, the J end by 4 bases, with 19 bases between. Germline V gene data show CDR1 as SNHLY and CDR2 as FYNNEI. CDR3 length: 14 amino acids. CDR3 sequence reads: CAKSQPGSTETQYF. The CDR3, as DNA: TGTGCCAAATCACAACCAGGGTCTACAGAGACCCAGTACTTC.

This chain joins TRBV19 and TRBJ2-2; 10 nucleotides agree with TRBD1. Trimming removed 8 bases from V and 1 base from J; junction bases left unmatched: 4. CDR3 length: 15 residues. Germline CDR1 LNHDA, CDR2 SQIVND (reference sequence). The CDR3 DNA sequence: TGTGCCAGTTATCGGACAGGGGGGAACACCGGGGAGCTGTTTTTT. Its protein product is CASYRTGGNTGELFF.

The rearrangement uses TRBV19 and TRBJ1-5, with 8 bases lining up with TRBD1. The CDR3 runs 15 residues. The V and J ends lost 7 bases and 7 bases, in that order; junction bases with no gene match: 12. CDR1 is LNHDA, CDR2 SQIVND, per germline (reference sequence). The CDR3 DNA reads as TGTGCCAGTATCCCGGACAGGGCGGCTAACCAGCCCCAGCATTTT. Amino acids: CASIPDRAANQPQHF. The whole variable domain, remainder taken from reference TRBV19 and TRBJ1-5, is DGGITQSPKYLFRKEGQNVTLSCEQNLNHDAMYWYRQDPGQGLRLIYYSQIVNDFQKGDIAEGYSVSREKKESFPLTVTSAQKNPTAFYLCASIPDRAANQPQHFGDGTRLSIL.

The chain recombines TRBV23-1 with TRBJ2-3, with D perhaps being TRBD1 or TRBD2 (6 bases each). TRBV23-1 is labeled an ORF, and its function is uncertain. The CDR3 contains 16 residues. V lost 0 bases to trimming and J lost 0 bases, with 10 bases between them. The CDR3 DNA reads as TGCGCCAGCAGTCAATCTAGGGGGGCTAGCACAGATACGCAGTATTTT. It translates to CASSQSRGASTDTQYF.

This clone occurred a few times. This chain links TRBV30 with TRBJ1-2, with D unresolved. With 7 bases removed from V and 10 bases from J, the gap between germline ends came to 7 bases. This CDR3 has 8 amino acids. CDR1 GTSNPN and CDR2 SVGIG come from the germline V gene (reference sequence). For the CDR3, the DNA is TGTGCCTCGATTCCCTACACCTTC. Its protein is CASIPYTF.

The V and J genes are TRBV5-4 and TRBJ2-2, with 11 bases matching TRBD1. Germline values: CDR1 SGHNT, CDR2 YYREEE (reference sequence). This CDR3 has 18 amino acids. The junction had 9 bases not matched to a gene; V was cut back by 2 bases and J by 3 bases. The CDR3 spells CASSFWDRGFSDTGELFF. CDR3 DNA sequence: TGTGCCAGCAGCTTCTGGGACAGGGGGTTTTCCGACACCGGGGAGCTGTTTTTT.

J is TRBJ1-3 and V is TRBV10-3, with D perhaps TRBD1 (5 bases). The germline CDR1 and CDR2 sequences are ENHRY and SYGVKD. The V end was cut by 2 bases, the J end by 4 bases, with 12 bases between. The CDR3 contains 15 residues. CDR3 DNA: TGTGCCATCAGTGAGCTCACAGGCGCCGGAAACACCATATATTTT. Translating it yields CAISELTGAGNTIYF.

The rearrangement uses TRBV5-1 and TRBJ2-2; D call uncertain. Germline assignment: CDR1 SGHRS and CDR2 YFSETQ. The CDR3 has 13 residues. With 0 bases removed from V and 2 bases from J, the gap between germline ends came to 2 bases. The CDR3 protein is CASSLDNTGELFF. The CDR3 region has the DNA TGCGCCAGCAGCTTGGACAACACCGGGGAGCTGTTTTTT. Full variable domain (outside the CDR3, taken from reference TRBV5-1 and TRBJ2-2): KAGVTQTPRYLIKTRGQQVTLSCSPISGHRSVSWYQQTPGQGLQFLFEYFSETQRNKGNFPGRFSGRQFSNSRSEMNVSTLELGDSALYLCASSLDNTGELFFGEGSRLTVL.

The chain uses TRBV28 and TRBJ2-5; maybe TRBD2 (6 bases). Trimming stripped 8 bases from V and 5 bases from J, with 6 bases between. CDR1 is MDHEN and CDR2 is SYDVKM in the germline V gene. This CDR3 is 10 amino acids long. Here the CDR3 reads CASGRETQYF. The CDR3 DNA reads TGTGCCAGCGGGAGGGAGACCCAGTACTTC. Variable domain in full (rest from reference TRBV28 and TRBJ2-5): DVKVTQSSRYLVKRTGEKVFLECVQDMDHENMFWYRQDPGLGLRLIYFSYDVKMKEKGDIPEGYSVSREKKERFSLILESASTNQTSMYLCASGRETQYFGPGTRLLVL.

The V gene is TRBV28, the J gene TRBJ2-7; D is unresolved. This CDR3 spans 11 amino acids. Germline values: CDR1 MDHEN, CDR2 SYDVKM. V lost 3 bases and J 2 bases, leaving 2 bases between the germline ends. This CDR3 is CASSLPYEQYF. The CDR3 DNA sequence: TGTGCCAGCAGTTTGCCCTACGAGCAGTACTTC.

The chain couples TRBV5-8 to TRBJ2-7, with TRBD2 as a possible D gene (7 bases). This CDR3 spans 13 amino acids. The germline V gene encodes CDR1 SGHTS and CDR2 YDEGEE. The V gene lost 2 bases and the J gene lost 7 bases, with 13 bases spanning the gap. The CDR3 sequence: CASSFRGAGEQYF. CDR3 coding DNA: TGTGCCAGCAGCTTCCGGGGGGCAGGGGAGCAGTACTTC.

The V gene is TRBV10-3, the J gene TRBJ2-1; the D is unclear. The CDR3 sequence is 11 residues long. V was cut by 0 bases and J by 10 bases, with 4 bases left in between. Per the germline V gene, CDR1 is ENHRY and CDR2 is SYGVKD. CDR3 loop: CAISESREQFF. The CDR3 nucleotides read TGTGCCATCAGTGAGTCGAGAGAGCAGTTCTTC.

V and J are TRBV13 and TRBJ2-5; the D call may be TRBD1 or TRBD2 (6 bases each). The CDR3 is 17 residues long. V lost 8 bases to trimming and J lost 1 base, with 23 bases between them. From germline, CDR1 is PRHDT and CDR2 FYEKMQ (reference sequence). The CDR3 protein is CASSVGEVGGPQETQYF. The CDR3 nucleotides are TGTGCCAGCTCGGTGGGAGAAGTGGGGGGCCCCCAAGAGACCCAGTACTTC.